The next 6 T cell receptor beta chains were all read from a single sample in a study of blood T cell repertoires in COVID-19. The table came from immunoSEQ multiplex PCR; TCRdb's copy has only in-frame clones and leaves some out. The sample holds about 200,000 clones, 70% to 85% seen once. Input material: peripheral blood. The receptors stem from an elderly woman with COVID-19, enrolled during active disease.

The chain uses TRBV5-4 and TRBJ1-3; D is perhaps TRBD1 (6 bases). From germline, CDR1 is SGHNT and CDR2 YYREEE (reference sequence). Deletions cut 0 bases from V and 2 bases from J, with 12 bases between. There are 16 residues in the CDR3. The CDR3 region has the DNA TGTGCCAGCAGCTTGGCCCCGGGACAACCTGGAAACACCATATATTTT. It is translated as CASSLAPGQPGNTIYF.

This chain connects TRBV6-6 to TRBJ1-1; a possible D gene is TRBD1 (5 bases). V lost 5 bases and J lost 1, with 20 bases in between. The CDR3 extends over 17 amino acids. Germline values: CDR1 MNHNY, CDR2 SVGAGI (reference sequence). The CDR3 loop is CASSLGAAPESNTEAFF. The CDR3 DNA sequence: TGTGCCAGCAGTCTTGGGGCAGCCCCCGAATCGAACACTGAAGCTTTCTTT.

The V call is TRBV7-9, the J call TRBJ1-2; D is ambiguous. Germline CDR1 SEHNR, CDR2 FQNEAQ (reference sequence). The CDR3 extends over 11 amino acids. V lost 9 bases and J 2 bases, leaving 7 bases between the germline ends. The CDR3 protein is CASPGNYGYTF. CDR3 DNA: TGTGCCAGTCCAGGAAACTATGGCTACACCTTC.

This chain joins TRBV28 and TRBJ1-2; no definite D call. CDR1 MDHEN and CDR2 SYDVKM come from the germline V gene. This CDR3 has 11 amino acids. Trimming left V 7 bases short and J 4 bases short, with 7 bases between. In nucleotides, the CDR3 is TGTGCCAGCACCTCCCGCTATGGCTACACCTTC. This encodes CASTSRYGYTF.

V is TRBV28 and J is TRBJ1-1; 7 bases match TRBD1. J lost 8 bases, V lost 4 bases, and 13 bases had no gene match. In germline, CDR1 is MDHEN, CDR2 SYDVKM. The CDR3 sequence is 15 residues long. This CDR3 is CASSSPGGPHLEAFF. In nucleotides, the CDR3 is TGTGCCAGCAGTTCTCCAGGGGGTCCTCACTTGGAAGCTTTCTTT.

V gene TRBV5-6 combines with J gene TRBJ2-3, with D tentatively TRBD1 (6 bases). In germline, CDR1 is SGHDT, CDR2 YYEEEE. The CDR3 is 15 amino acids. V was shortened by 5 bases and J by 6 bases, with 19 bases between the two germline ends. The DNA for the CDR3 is TGTGCCAGCAGGCGCCGAACAGGGTGGGAGGATACGCAGTATTTT. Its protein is CASRRRTGWEDTQYF.